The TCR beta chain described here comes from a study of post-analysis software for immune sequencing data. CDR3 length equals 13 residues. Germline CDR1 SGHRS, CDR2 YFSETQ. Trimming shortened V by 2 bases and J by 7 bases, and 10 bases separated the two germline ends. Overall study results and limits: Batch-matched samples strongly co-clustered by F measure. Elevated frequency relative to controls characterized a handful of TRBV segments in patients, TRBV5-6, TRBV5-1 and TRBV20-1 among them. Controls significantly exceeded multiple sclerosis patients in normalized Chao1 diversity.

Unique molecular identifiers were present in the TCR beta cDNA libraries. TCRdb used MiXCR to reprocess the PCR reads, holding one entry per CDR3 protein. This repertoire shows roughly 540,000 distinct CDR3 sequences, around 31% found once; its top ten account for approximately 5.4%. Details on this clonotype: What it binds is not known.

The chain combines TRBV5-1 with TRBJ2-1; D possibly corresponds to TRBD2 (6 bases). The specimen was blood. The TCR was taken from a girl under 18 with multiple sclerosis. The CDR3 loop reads CASSFTLANEQFF. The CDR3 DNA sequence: TGCGCCAGCAGCTTCACCCTAGCGAATGAGCAGTTCTTC. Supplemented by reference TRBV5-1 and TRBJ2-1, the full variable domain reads KAGVTQTPRYLIKTRGQQVTLSCSPISGHRSVSWYQQTPGQGLQFLFEYFSETQRNKGNFPGRFSGRQFSNSRSEMNVSTLELGDSALYLCASSFTLANEQFFGPGTRLTVL.